This T cell receptor (beta chain) was captured by sequencing in a study of beta chain features in type 1 diabetes. Study-level findings and limits: Naive, central memory and Treg TCRB repertoires appeared more alike in patients than in healthy donors.

CD4+ cells of the naive, central memory, regulatory and stem cell-like memory types were sorted via CD45RO/CCR7/CD25/CD127/CD95/CD27. Only one count was recorded for this clone. Its antigen is not identified. TCRB transcripts that were expressed got sequenced, as all of the isolated RNA had been reverse transcribed. The assay was immunoSEQ multiplex PCR, and TCRdb's table has in-frame clones only and misses some. Of around 350,000 clones listed, around 12% are singletons. Sequencing was carried out using naive CD4+ T cells from blood. The sequence was obtained from a man between 18 and 29 years old in good health.

The CDR3 sequence is CASTRGDSTYNEQFF. CDR3 coding DNA: TGTGCCAGCACCCGGGGGGATTCTACCTACAATGAGCAGTTCTTC. The genes are TRBV6-1 and TRBJ2-1, with 7 bases that match TRBD2. V shed 7 bases, J shed 2 bases, and the junction held 8 bases outside the gene matches. CDR3 length: 15 amino acids. CDR1 is MNHNS and CDR2 is SASEGT in the germline V gene.